This entry is about one T cell receptor beta chain. Its antigen is undetermined. The sample originates from a study of blood T cells in healthy people across ages. Study findings and constraints: Long-lived donors had more naive CD4+ cells and higher diversity than aged donors.

A second PCR, run for roughly 7 to 11 cycles, used a sample-barcoded 5' primer plus a J-beta primer mix. In TCRdb, the 5' RACE reads were re-called with MiXCR into one record per CDR3 protein. The sample has hundreds of thousands of distinct CDR3 sequences; roughly 44% are singletons. The germline V gene has CDR1 LGHNA and CDR2 YSLEER. The CDR3 runs 16 residues. The V and J ends lost 3 bases and 0 bases, in that order; junction bases with no gene match: 4. The rearrangement joins TRBV4-3 to TRBJ2-1; the match to TRBD2 covers 8 bases. Material for sequencing was blood. The sequence came from a man aged 60-69 years in good health. The CDR3 nucleotides read TGCGCCAGCAGCCAGCAAGCGGGGGACTCCTACAATGAGCAGTTCTTC. It translates to CASSQQAGDSYNEQFF.